This TCR beta chain was retrieved from a study of blood T cell repertoires in COVID-19. Study overall: Material from acute and convalescent COVID-19 was sourced from the United States, Italy and Spain.

This CDR3 is built from 15 residues. V gave up 3 bases and J gave up 0 bases, with 9 bases separating them. Germline V gives CDR1 SNHLY, CDR2 FYNNEI. Method: immunoSEQ multiplex PCR; TCRdb's copy keeps in-frame clones and lacks some. The sample lists about 66,000 clones, roughly 86% seen once, with approximately 1.5% in the top ten. The chain employs TRBV2 and TRBJ1-5, with D unresolved. The source material was peripheral blood. The receptor's source is a man between 60 and 70 years old with acute or convalescent COVID-19. The CDR3 region is CASSDSGYSNQPQHF. Written as DNA, the CDR3 is TGTGCCAGCAGTGACTCGGGATATAGCAATCAGCCCCAGCATTTT. The entire variable domain, with the rest obtained from reference TRBV2 and TRBJ1-5, is as follows: EPEVTQTPSHQVTQMGQEVILRCVPISNHLYFYWYRQILGQKVEFLVSFYNNEISEKSEIFDDQFSVERPDGSNFTLKIRSTKLEDSAMYFCASSDSGYSNQPQHFGDGTRLSIL.